This entry is about one T cell receptor (beta chain). Its recognized antigen is unknown. No base quality information exists; no much larger clone differs at one position. CDR1 and CDR2 are read off the germline V gene (reference sequence) as LGHDT and YNNKEL. The CDR3, cysteine through phenylalanine, is 16 amino acids long. Only CDR3 DNA remains: 48 bases, in frame from the first base. V is cut back by 0 bases and J by 5 bases, with 4 bases in the junction unmatched. These data originate in a study of blood T cell repertoires in COVID-19 (TCRdb year 2020). General notes on the study: Collaborator samples came from the United States, Italy and Spain and covered acute and convalescent phases of COVID-19. A de-identified subject ID, COVID-19 status, age in years and sex were almost always included in the sample metadata. The dataset comprised deeply sampled blood TCRbeta repertoires from subjects exposed to, actively infected with, or recovered from COVID-19. The samples were drawn from two sources: the first 160 participants of the ongoing ImmuneRACE study, and some 1,300 subjects contributed by 6 global collaborators. The repertoires were released in a freely available public database meant as a resource for research on the immune response to SARS-CoV-2. The prospective study material was composed of cDNA or gDNA derived from T cells, B-cell-depleted T cells, or PBMCs. HLA class I and class II types, where available, came from metadata supplied by the sample provider rather than from assay-based typing. Broader findings and caveats from the paper: Clinical and demographic metadata were provided uncurated, with the amount varying by source and participant.

TCRbeta CDR3 regions were amplified from genomic DNA by means of the immunoSEQ Assay, a bias-controlled multiplex PCR. The original methods were these. Nucleated cell counts per sample were estimated from amplification of reference gene primers within the assay. To quantify the absolute abundance of each unique TCRbeta CDR3 rearrangement, sequence reads were collapsed and filtered. For each sample, productive Simpson clonality was calculated by taking the square root of Simpson's diversity index across productive rearrangements. Not all clones reach the TCRdb copy of this immuneACCESS table, which keeps in-frame sequences only. Checked studies attribute under half of the gap to unresolved V genes and leave the rest unexplained. V and J calls and clone size follow that table, whereas D and trimming were derived from the DNA. The sample table shows approximately 250,000 clones, and 80% to 95% are seen once. Around 0.9% of the sample lies in the top ten.

One collaborating source in Seattle enrolled patients during active infection and followed them longitudinally through the course of disease. Whole blood was collected in K2EDTA tubes by collaborating institutions according to the institutions' own protocols. For TCRbeta analysis, collaborator samples were shipped as frozen whole blood, as isolated PBMCs, or as DNA extracted from either sample type. Material: peripheral blood. The receptor was isolated from a man aged 25 to 40 with COVID-19, enrolled during active disease. This chain is built from TRBV3-1 (or the pseudogene TRBV3-2) and TRBJ2-2, and TRBD2 aligns with 9 junction nucleotides. The nucleotide sequence reads TGTGCCAGCAGCCAAGATACCCTAGCGGGGACCGGGGAGCTGTTTTTT. Translated, this gives CASSQDTLAGTGELFF.